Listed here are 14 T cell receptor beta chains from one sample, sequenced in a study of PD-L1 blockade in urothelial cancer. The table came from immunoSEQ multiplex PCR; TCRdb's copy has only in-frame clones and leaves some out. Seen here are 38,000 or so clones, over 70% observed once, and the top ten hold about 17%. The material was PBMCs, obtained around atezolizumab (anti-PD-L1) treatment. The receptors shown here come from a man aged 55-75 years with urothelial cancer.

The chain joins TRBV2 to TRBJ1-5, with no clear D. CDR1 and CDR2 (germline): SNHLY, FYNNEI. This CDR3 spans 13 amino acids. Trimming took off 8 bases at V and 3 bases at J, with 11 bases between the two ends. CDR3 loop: CASCGESNQPQHF. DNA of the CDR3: TGTGCCAGCTGTGGGGAGTCCAATCAGCCCCAGCATTTT.

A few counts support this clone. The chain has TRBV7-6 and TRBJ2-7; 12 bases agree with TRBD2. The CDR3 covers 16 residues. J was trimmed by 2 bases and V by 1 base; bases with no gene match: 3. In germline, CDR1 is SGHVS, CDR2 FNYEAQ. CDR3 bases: TGTGCCAGCAGCTTAGAGGCTAGCGGGGGGGCCTACGAGCAGTACTTC. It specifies CASSLEASGGAYEQYF. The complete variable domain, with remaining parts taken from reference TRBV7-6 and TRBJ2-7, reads GAGVSQSPRYKVTKRGQDVALRCDPISGHVSLYWYRQALGQGPEFLTYFNYEAQQDKSGLPNDRFSAERPEGSISTLTIQRTEQRDSAMYRCASSLEASGGAYEQYFGPGTRLTVT.

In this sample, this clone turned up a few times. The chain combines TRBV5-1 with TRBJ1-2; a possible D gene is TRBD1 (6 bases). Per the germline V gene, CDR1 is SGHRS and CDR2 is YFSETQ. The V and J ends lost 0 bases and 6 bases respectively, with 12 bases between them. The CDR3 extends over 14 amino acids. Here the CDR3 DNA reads TGCGCCAGCAGCTTGGTTCAGGGGTACGATGGCTACACCTTC. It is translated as CASSLVQGYDGYTF.

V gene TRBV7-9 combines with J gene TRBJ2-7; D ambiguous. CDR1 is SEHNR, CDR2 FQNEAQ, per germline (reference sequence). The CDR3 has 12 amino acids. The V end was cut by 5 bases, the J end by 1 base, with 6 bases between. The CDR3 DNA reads TGTGCCAGCAGCCGACAATCCTACGAGCAGTACTTC. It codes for CASSRQSYEQYF.

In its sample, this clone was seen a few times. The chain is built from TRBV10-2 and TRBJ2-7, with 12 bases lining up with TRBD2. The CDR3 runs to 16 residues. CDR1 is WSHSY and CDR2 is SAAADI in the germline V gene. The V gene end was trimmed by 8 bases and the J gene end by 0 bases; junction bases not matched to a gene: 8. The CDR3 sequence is CASGGGLAGFSYEQYF. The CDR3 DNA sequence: TGCGCCAGCGGGGGGGGACTAGCGGGCTTCTCCTACGAGCAGTACTTC.

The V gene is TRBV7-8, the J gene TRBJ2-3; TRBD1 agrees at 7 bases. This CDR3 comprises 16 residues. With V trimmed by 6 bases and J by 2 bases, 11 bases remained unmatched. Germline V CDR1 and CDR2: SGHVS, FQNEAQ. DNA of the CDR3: TGTGCCAGCAGGGAGAGAAGACAGGGCATCACAGATACGCAGTATTTT. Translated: CASRERRQGITDTQYF.

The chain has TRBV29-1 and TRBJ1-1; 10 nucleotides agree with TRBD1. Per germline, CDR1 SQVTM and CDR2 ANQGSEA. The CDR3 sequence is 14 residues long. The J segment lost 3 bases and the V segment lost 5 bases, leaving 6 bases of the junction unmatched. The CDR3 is CSVQTGQGDTEAFF. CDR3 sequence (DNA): TGCAGCGTTCAAACCGGACAGGGGGACACTGAAGCTTTCTTT.

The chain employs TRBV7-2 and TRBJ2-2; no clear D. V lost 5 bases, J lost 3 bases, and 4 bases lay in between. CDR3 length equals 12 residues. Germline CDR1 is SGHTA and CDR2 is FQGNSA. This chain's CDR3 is CASSTDTGELFF. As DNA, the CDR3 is TGTGCCAGCAGCACAGACACCGGGGAGCTGTTTTTT.

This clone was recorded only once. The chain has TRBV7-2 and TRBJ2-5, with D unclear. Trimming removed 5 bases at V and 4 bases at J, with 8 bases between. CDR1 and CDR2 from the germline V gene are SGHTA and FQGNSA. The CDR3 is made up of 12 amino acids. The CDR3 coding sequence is TGTGCCAGCAGCCGCTTACTAGAGACCCAGTACTTC. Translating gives CASSRLLETQYF. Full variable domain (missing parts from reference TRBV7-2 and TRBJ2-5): GAGVSQSPSNKVTEKGKDVELRCDPISGHTALYWYRQSLGQGLEFLIYFQGNSAPDKSGLPSDRFSAERTGGSVSTLTIQRTQQEDSAVYLCASSRLLETQYFGPGTRLLVL.

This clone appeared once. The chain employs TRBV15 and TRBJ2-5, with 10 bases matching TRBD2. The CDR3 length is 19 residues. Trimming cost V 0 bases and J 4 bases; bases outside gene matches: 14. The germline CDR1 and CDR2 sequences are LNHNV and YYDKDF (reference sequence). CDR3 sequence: CATSRDRGAIAGGGETQYF. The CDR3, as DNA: TGTGCCACCAGCAGAGACAGGGGAGCTATAGCGGGGGGCGGAGAGACCCAGTACTTC.

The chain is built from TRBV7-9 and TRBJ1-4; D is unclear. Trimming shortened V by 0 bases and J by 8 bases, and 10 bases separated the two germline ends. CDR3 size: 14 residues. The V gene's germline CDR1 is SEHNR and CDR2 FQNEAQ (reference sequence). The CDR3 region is CASSLALAGEKLFF. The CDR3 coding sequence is TGTGCCAGCAGCTTAGCGCTAGCTGGAGAAAAACTGTTTTTT.

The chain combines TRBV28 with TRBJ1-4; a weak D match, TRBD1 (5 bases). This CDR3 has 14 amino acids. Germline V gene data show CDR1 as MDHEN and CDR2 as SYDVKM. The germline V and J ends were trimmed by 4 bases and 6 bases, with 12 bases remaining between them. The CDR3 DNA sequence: TGTGCCAGCAGTTCCCGGGGGGGGTATGAAAAACTGTTTTTT. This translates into CASSSRGGYEKLFF.

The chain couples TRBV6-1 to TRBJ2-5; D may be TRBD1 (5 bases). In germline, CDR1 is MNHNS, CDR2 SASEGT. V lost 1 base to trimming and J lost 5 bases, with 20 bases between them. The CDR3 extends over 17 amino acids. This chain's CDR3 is CASSEVQPASRAETQYF. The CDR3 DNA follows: TGTGCCAGCAGTGAAGTCCAGCCTGCGAGCAGGGCGGAGACCCAGTACTTC.

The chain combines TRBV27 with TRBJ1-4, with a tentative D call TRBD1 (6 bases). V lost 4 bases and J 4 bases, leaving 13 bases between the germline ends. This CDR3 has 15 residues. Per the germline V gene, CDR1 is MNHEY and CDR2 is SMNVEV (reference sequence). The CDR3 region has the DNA TGTGCCAGCAGTTCAGGGGCGTCCAATAATGAAAAACTGTTTTTT. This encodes CASSSGASNNEKLFF. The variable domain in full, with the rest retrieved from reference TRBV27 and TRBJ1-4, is EAQVTQNPRYLITVTGKKLTVTCSQNMNHEYMSWYRQDPGLGLRQIYYSMNVEVTDKGDVPEGYKVSRKEKRNFPLILESPSPNQTSLYFCASSSGASNNEKLFFGSGTQLSVL.